Presented here are 5 T cell receptor beta chains from one specimen sequenced in a study of OX40 agonist ivuxolimab in advanced cancers. The table came from immunoSEQ multiplex PCR; TCRdb's copy has only in-frame clones and leaves some out. The repertoire consists of roughly 60,000 clones, with approximately 86% occurring once and the leading ten covering around 0.99%. The sequencing used CD4+ or CD8+ T cells sorted from blood, collected in a trial of the OX40 agonist ivuxolimab. Receptors were obtained from an adult with an advanced solid tumor such as melanoma, head and neck, liver or kidney cancer.

In this sample, this clone turned up once. The chain employs TRBV28 and TRBJ2-2; 8 bases are shared with TRBD2. The CDR3 consists of 19 residues. CDR1 is MDHEN, CDR2 SYDVKM, per germline. V was pared by 4 bases and J by 2 bases, with 15 bases of the junction left unmatched. The CDR3 loop is CASSYYRTGTSFNTGELFF. CDR3 sequence (DNA): TGTGCCAGCAGTTATTATAGAACCGGGACTAGTTTTAACACCGGGGAGCTGTTTTTT. Full variable domain (remainder filled in from reference TRBV28 and TRBJ2-2): DVKVTQSSRYLVKRTGEKVFLECVQDMDHENMFWYRQDPGLGLRLIYFSYDVKMKEKGDIPEGYSVSREKKERFSLILESASTNQTSMYLCASSYYRTGTSFNTGELFFGEGSRLTVL.

The V and J genes are TRBV5-5 and TRBJ1-3; no reliable D call. Germline V gene lookup returns CDR1 SGHKS and CDR2 YYEKEE (reference sequence). CDR3 length: 14 residues. V lost 1 base and J 10 bases, leaving 15 bases between the germline ends. CDR3 residues: CASSLYLPVPTIYF. CDR3 in DNA: TGTGCCAGCAGCTTGTATCTTCCCGTCCCGACCATATATTTT.

The chain couples TRBV30 to TRBJ2-5; perhaps D is TRBD1 or TRBD2 (5 bases each). V lost 1 base and J 2 bases, leaving 11 bases between the germline ends. Germline-derived CDR1 and CDR2 are GTSNPN and SVGIG (reference sequence). The CDR3 covers 14 residues. Written as DNA, the CDR3 is TGTGCCTGGAGTGGGGACCACTTTCAAGAGACCCAGTACTTC. Its protein product is CAWSGDHFQETQYF.

V is TRBV28 and J is TRBJ2-6; D uncertain. This CDR3 has 13 residues. Germline assignment: CDR1 MDHEN and CDR2 SYDVKM. V gave up 6 bases and J gave up 0 bases, with 3 bases separating them. The CDR3 here is CASRISGANVLTF. The CDR3 region has the DNA TGTGCCAGCAGGATCTCTGGGGCCAACGTCCTGACTTTC.

The chain carries TRBV27 and TRBJ1-5; 10 bases match TRBD1. The CDR3 contains 15 residues. The V and J ends lost 4 bases and 4 bases, in that order; junction bases with no gene match: 4. Germline V CDR1 and CDR2: MNHEY, SMNVEV (reference sequence). The CDR3 region is CASSSGTGDNQPQHF. As DNA, the CDR3 is TGTGCCAGCAGTTCCGGGACAGGGGATAATCAGCCCCAGCATTTT.